This T cell receptor (beta chain) was identified during a study of blood T cell repertoires in COVID-19. Study context: From T cells, B-cell-depleted T cells, or PBMCs came the material, which was cDNA or gDNA.

It was during active infection that Seattle patients were enrolled and then longitudinally followed. Under the authors' procedure: Reference gene primer amplification gave estimated nucleated cell counts. Sequenced by immunoSEQ multiplex PCR; TCRdb stores in-frame clones only, minus some. The D gene and trimming were derived from the DNA, and the V and J assignments and clone size from that table. The profile covers approximately 90,000 clones, with just under 80% appearing a single time and 6.3% taken by the ten largest. This clonotype was sampled from a man aged 65 to 79 with COVID-19, enrolled during active disease. The material sequenced was peripheral blood.

The DNA for the CDR3 is TGTGCCAGCAGACTTTCCGGGACAGGGACAAACACTGAAGCTTTCTTT. Its translation: CASRLSGTGTNTEAFF. J is TRBJ1-1 and V is TRBV5-4, with TRBD1 matching 9 bases. Germline V gene sequence: CDR1 SGHNT, CDR2 YYREEE (reference sequence). The CDR3 is 16 residues long. V lost 5 bases and J lost 2; bases outside the gene matches: 10. The full variable domain, rest sourced from reference TRBV5-4 and TRBJ1-1, is ETGVTQSPTHLIKTRGQQVTLRCSSQSGHNTVSWYQQALGQGPQFIFQYYREEENGRGNFPPRFSGLQFPNYSSELNVNALELDDSALYLCASRLSGTGTNTEAFFGQGTRLTVV.